Listed below are T cell receptor beta chains from one sample, sequenced in a study of blood T cell repertoires in COVID-19. Libraries were prepared by immunoSEQ multiplex PCR; TCRdb keeps only in-frame clonotypes and omits some of them. The sample has some 370,000 clones; roughly 89% are singletons. Material for sequencing was peripheral blood. The receptors shown here come from a man between 18 and 29 years old with active or convalescent COVID-19. CDR3s include the opening cysteine and the closing phenylalanine or tryptophan. The D gene is left open where the match is weak. The size field is filled for only some rows; it gives once, few, many or a size class.

j_call v_call d_call clone_size cdr3_aa cdr3_nt
TRBJ1-6 TRBV5-1 NA once CASSLGWGDNSPLHF TGCGCCAGCAGCTTGGGATGGGGAGACAATTCACCCCTCCACTTT
TRBJ1-4 TRBV28 TRBD1 NA CASSTGADEKLFF TGTGCCAGCAGTACAGGGGCCGATGAAAAACTGTTTTTT
TRBJ2-1 TRBV21-1 NA NA CASSLQDGVRQVPRRNEQFF TGTGCCAGCAGCCTTCAAGATGGAGTCCGACAAGTACCAAGGAGGAATGAGCAGTTCTTC
TRBJ1-4 TRBV28 NA NA CASTSATGRGEKLFF TGTGCCAGCACTTCGGCAACAGGGAGGGGGGAAAAACTGTTTTTT
TRBJ2-7 TRBV6-2/TRBV6-3 NA NA CASSYSGRALDHEQYF TGTGCCAGCAGTTACTCGGGCAGGGCCCTCGACCACGAGCAGTACTTC
TRBJ1-1 TRBV24-1 TRBD1 NA CATSEAKQGAEAFF TGTGCCACCAGTGAAGCGAAACAGGGGGCTGAAGCTTTCTTT
TRBJ2-1 TRBV10-3 TRBD1 NA CAIRGDRGGGEQFF TGTGCCATCCGGGGGGACAGGGGCGGTGGTGAGCAGTTCTTC
TRBJ1-1 TRBV27 NA NA CASSLYRVVDRMNTEAFF TGTGCCAGCAGTTTATACAGGGTAGTCGATCGGATGAACACTGAAGCTTTCTTT
TRBJ1-2 TRBV9 NA NA CASSAPLAGGNYGYTF TGTGCCAGCAGCGCCCCGCTTGCGGGAGGTAACTATGGCTACACCTTC
TRBJ2-7 TRBV27 NA NA CASSTYNEQYF TGTGCCAGCAGTACGTACAATGAGCAGTACTTC
TRBJ2-1 TRBV6-5 NA NA CASSYSDSSYNEQFF TGTGCCAGCAGTTACTCGGACAGCTCCTACAATGAGCAGTTCTTC
TRBJ1-6 TRBV19 NA NA CASSGGQSVGNSPLHF TGTGCCAGTAGTGGTGGACAGTCCGTAGGAAATTCACCCCTCCACTTT
TRBJ1-1 TRBV10-3 NA NA CAISQGNTEAFF TGTGCCATCAGTCAGGGAAACACTGAAGCTTTCTTT
TRBJ2-7 TRBV27 TRBD2 NA CASSSLAGEFYEQYF TGTGCCAGCAGTTCACTAGCGGGAGAATTCTACGAGCAGTACTTC
TRBJ2-7 TRBV19 TRBD2 NA CASSSGLAGYEQYF TGTGCCAGTAGTTCCGGACTAGCGGGCTACGAGCAGTACTTC
TRBJ2-2 TRBV11-3 TRBD1 NA CASSRISGGAGTGELFF TGTGCCAGCAGCCGTATATCAGGGGGCGCTGGCACCGGGGAGCTGTTTTTT
TRBJ2-1 TRBV4-1 TRBD2 NA CASSQIPGLADNEQFF TGCGCCAGCAGCCAGATACCGGGACTAGCGGACAATGAGCAGTTCTTC
TRBJ1-1 TRBV7-3 NA NA CASSSPGRGPNTEAFF TGTGCCAGCAGCTCCCCTGGCAGGGGCCCGAACACTGAAGCTTTCTTT
TRBJ2-7 TRBV27 TRBD2 NA CASSFSGSSYEQYF TGTGCCAGCAGTTTTAGCGGGTCTTCCTACGAGCAGTACTTC
TRBJ2-7 TRBV2 NA NA CAHTGEATYEQYF TGTGCCCATACGGGGGAGGCCACCTACGAGCAGTACTTC
TRBJ1-4 TRBV5-1 NA NA CASSALPQGANEKLFF TGCGCCAGCAGCGCACTTCCCCAGGGCGCTAATGAAAAACTGTTTTTT
TRBJ2-2 TRBV24-1 NA NA CATSKSGMSGELFF TGTGCCACCAGTAAGTCAGGGATGTCCGGGGAGCTGTTTTTT
TRBJ2-5 TRBV7-9 NA NA CASSFGPELGTQYF TGTGCCAGCAGCTTTGGTCCGGAGCTGGGGACCCAGTACTTC
TRBJ2-2 TRBV5-1 NA NA CASSLDLPSTGELFF TGCGCCAGCAGCTTGGATCTTCCGAGCACCGGGGAGCTGTTTTTT
TRBJ1-2 TRBV4-1 TRBD1 NA CASSQVPGQGYDGYTF TGCGCCAGCAGCCAAGTACCGGGACAGGGGTATGATGGCTACACCTTC
TRBJ2-7 TRBV7-2 NA NA CASSYRGALSSYEQYF TGTGCCAGCAGCTACCGCGGGGCGCTCAGCTCCTACGAGCAGTACTTC
TRBJ2-7 TRBV27 TRBD1 once CASSKGQGVYEQYF TGTGCCAGCAGTAAGGGACAGGGGGTCTACGAGCAGTACTTC
TRBJ1-1 TRBV27 NA NA CASSFSSGVAEAFF TGTGCCAGCAGTTTCTCTTCCGGGGTCGCTGAAGCTTTCTTT
TRBJ2-3 TRBV19 NA NA CASSLTGFRYF TGTGCCAGTAGTTTGACAGGATTTAGGTATTTT
TRBJ2-3 TRBV7-2 TRBD2 NA CASSLGRGASDTQYF TGTGCCAGCAGCTTAGGGCGGGGGGCTTCAGATACGCAGTATTTT
TRBJ1-4 TRBV28 NA NA CASVATRYDEKLFF TGTGCCAGCGTAGCGACGAGGTATGATGAAAAACTGTTTTTT
TRBJ1-2 TRBV29-1 NA once CSVFRGYGYTF TGCAGCGTCTTCAGGGGCTATGGCTACACCTTC
TRBJ1-5 TRBV5-3 NA NA CARSLHQPQHF TGTGCCAGAAGCCTTCATCAGCCCCAGCATTTT
TRBJ2-3 TRBV27 TRBD2 NA CASSSTSGVSDTQYF TGTGCCAGCAGCTCGACTAGCGGGGTGTCCGATACGCAGTATTTT
TRBJ1-2 TRBV29-1 NA NA CSARWDTGGYTF TGCAGCGCCCGATGGGACACGGGTGGCTACACCTTC
TRBJ2-2 TRBV4-1 NA NA CASSQVRTASSGELFF TGCGCCAGCAGCCAAGTTCGGACAGCTAGCTCCGGGGAGCTGTTTTTT
TRBJ1-5 TRBV5-6 NA NA CASSFGQGLDQPQHF TGTGCCAGCAGCTTTGGGCAGGGGTTGGATCAGCCCCAGCATTTT
TRBJ1-5 TRBV7-8 TRBD1 NA CASSPQGDQPQHF TGTGCCAGCAGCCCACAGGGGGATCAGCCCCAGCATTTT
TRBJ2-1 TRBV24-1 TRBD1 NA CATSDAAGQGYNEQFF TGTGCCACCAGTGACGCGGCGGGACAGGGTTACAATGAGCAGTTCTTC
TRBJ1-1 TRBV4-1 NA NA CASSQDPEGNTEAFF TGCGCCAGCAGCCAAGATCCGGAGGGGAACACTGAAGCTTTCTTT
TRBJ1-1 TRBV29-1 TRBD1 NA CSSYRGGTEAFF TGCAGCTCATACAGGGGGGGAACTGAAGCTTTCTTT
TRBJ2-1 TRBV11-3 TRBD2 NA CASSPKTSGRGTDEQFF TGTGCCAGCAGCCCCAAGACTAGCGGGAGGGGAACCGATGAGCAGTTCTTC
TRBJ1-1 TRBV7-8 TRBD1 NA CASSSRDRGHTEAFF TGTGCCAGCAGCTCTCGGGACAGGGGTCACACTGAAGCTTTCTTT
TRBJ2-1 TRBV6-5 TRBD1 once CASSYGATGHNEQFF TGTGCCAGCAGTTACGGGGCGACAGGGCACAATGAGCAGTTCTTC
TRBJ2-1 TRBV24-1 TRBD1 NA CATSDFRQGYNEQFF TGTGCCACCAGTGATTTTAGACAGGGGTACAATGAGCAGTTCTTC
TRBJ2-1 TRBV5-1 NA NA CASSLGGSSYNEQFF TGCGCCAGCAGCTTGGGTGGGAGCTCCTACAATGAGCAGTTCTTC
TRBJ1-2 TRBV27 NA NA CASSDSGWGYTF TGTGCCAGCAGCGACTCGGGTTGGGGCTACACCTTC
TRBJ2-7 TRBV5-5 TRBD1 NA CASSLVLRTGGSEQYF TGTGCCAGCAGCTTGGTCCTTCGGACAGGGGGAAGCGAGCAGTACTTC
TRBJ1-5 TRBV6-6 NA NA CASSFGERDQPQHF TGTGCCAGCAGTTTCGGAGAACGGGATCAGCCCCAGCATTTT
TRBJ2-7 TRBV4-3 NA NA CASSHGGGGRSYEQYF TGCGCCAGCAGCCACGGTGGGGGGGGCCGGTCCTACGAGCAGTACTTC
TRBJ1-5 TRBV6-5 TRBD1 NA CASSYSRQGSQPQHF TGTGCCAGCAGTTACTCTCGACAGGGCAGTCAGCCCCAGCATTTT
TRBJ2-7 TRBV12-3/TRBV12-4 NA NA CASSRDSHEQYF TGTGCCAGCAGCCGGGACTCTCACGAGCAGTACTTC
TRBJ1-6 TRBV7-2 NA NA CASSLGPGRGSPLHF TGTGCCAGCAGCTTAGGCCCAGGGAGGGGCTCACCCCTCCACTTT
TRBJ2-7 TRBV24-1 TRBD2 NA CATSGTSGEPEQYF TGTGCCACCAGTGGGACTAGCGGAGAACCCGAGCAGTACTTC
TRBJ1-5 TRBV20-1 TRBD1 NA CSASKGGEGNQPQHF TGCAGTGCTAGTAAAGGGGGCGAGGGCAATCAGCCCCAGCATTTT
TRBJ1-5 TRBV19 NA NA CASSIDRGPVGPQHF TGTGCCAGTAGTATAGACAGGGGCCCGGTGGGGCCCCAGCATTTT
TRBJ1-5 TRBV9 NA NA CASSVRGDGNQPQHF TGTGCCAGCAGCGTAAGGGGTGATGGCAATCAGCCCCAGCATTTT
TRBJ1-6 TRBV6-5 NA NA CASGPSTRGNSPLHF TGTGCCAGCGGGCCGAGCACCCGAGGGAATTCACCCCTCCACTTT